This T cell receptor (beta chain) was captured in a study of T cells in tumors after PD-1 blockade. Study at large: Some patients also took daily vismodegib 150 mg during anti-PD-1 treatment.

Input was roughly 550 ng to 6,500 ng of genomic DNA from tumor or blood. Generated by immunoSEQ multiplex PCR, the TCRdb table keeps only in-frame clones and is missing some. The table has 20,000 or so clones, 81% seen once. The TCR sequence derives from a human donor with advanced basal cell or squamous cell carcinoma (not recorded which). Here the sequenced sample was PBMCs, taken after anti-PD-1 therapy.

CDR3: CASSLSGGGYTF. Here the CDR3 DNA reads TGTGCCAGCAGCCTGTCGGGGGGCGGCTACACCTTC. The chain joins TRBV7-2 to TRBJ1-2; maybe TRBD1 (6 bases). From germline, CDR1 is SGHTA and CDR2 FQGNSA. This CDR3 spans 12 amino acids. Trimming shortened V by 5 bases and J by 8 bases, and 12 bases separated the two germline ends.